The 10 T cell receptor beta chains listed next were all sequenced from one sample in a study of patients and donors after allogeneic stem cell transplantation. TCRdb processed the RT-PCR reads anew with MiXCR; each CDR3 protein has one entry. Of some 880,000 distinct CDR3 sequences in the sample, over 15% were seen once. The source material was blood, either unsorted or a sorted T cell fraction (not recorded which). All receptors come from a human donor who was either an allogeneic HSCT recipient or a stem cell or donor lymphocyte infusion donor (not recorded which). It is not recorded whose cells these are; they may come from a transplant donor.

The gene calls are TRBV7-9 and TRBJ1-4, with no clear D. This CDR3 is built from 14 residues. V was clipped by 7 bases and J by 8 bases, with 17 bases between them. CDR1 is SEHNR, CDR2 FQNEAQ, per germline (reference sequence). The CDR3 nucleotides read TGTGCCAGCACCACCGGACGCGTGATGGAAAAACTGTTTTTT. It codes for CASTTGRVMEKLFF.

This clonotype was observed a handful of times. V usage is TRBV15 and J usage is TRBJ1-1; TRBD1 matches 7 bases. The CDR3 totals 15 residues. With 3 bases clipped from V and 6 bases from J, the junction kept 10 bases outside the gene matches. Germline values: CDR1 LNHNV, CDR2 YYDKDF (reference sequence). The CDR3 is CATSSEYRGTAEAFF. In DNA, the CDR3 is TGTGCCACCAGCAGCGAATACAGGGGAACAGCTGAAGCTTTCTTT.

The chain uses TRBV5-5 and TRBJ1-1; 9 nucleotides align to TRBD1. The ends lost 2 bases at V and 3 bases at J; junction bases unmatched: 8. The CDR3 sequence is 16 residues long. Per germline, CDR1 SGHKS and CDR2 YYEKEE (reference sequence). CDR3 sequence reads: CASSLGQGHGDTEAFF. The CDR3 DNA is TGTGCCAGCAGCTTAGGACAGGGGCACGGGGACACTGAAGCTTTCTTT.

This clonotype has only a few counts. The chain couples TRBV11-3 to TRBJ2-1; 8 nucleotides line up with TRBD2. The CDR3 has 16 amino acids. Germline CDR1 is SGHNT and CDR2 is YENEEA. Germline trimming cut 2 bases from V and 1 base from J; bases unmatched to any gene: 4. CDR3 nucleotide sequence: TGTGCCAGCAGCTTAAGGGCGGGAGGTTCCTACAATGAGCAGTTCTTC. Translated: CASSLRAGGSYNEQFF.

J is TRBJ2-7 and V is TRBV11-3; D may be TRBD2 (6 bases). The CDR3 length is 16 residues. The germline gives CDR1 SGHNT, CDR2 YENEEA. Trimming cost V 5 bases and J 5 bases, with 22 bases left between them. The CDR3, as DNA: TGTGCCAGCAGCCCCGATCTTTGGCGGGACGGAAACGAGCAGTACTTC. Amino acid sequence: CASSPDLWRDGNEQYF.

The chain is built from TRBV20-1 and TRBJ2-3, with 10 positions matching TRBD1. The V gene end was trimmed by 5 bases and the J gene end by 4 bases; junction bases not matched to a gene: 6. Germline values: CDR1 DFQATT, CDR2 SNEGSKA (reference sequence). This CDR3 has 14 residues. This CDR3 is CSAAPGQGSDTQYF. The DNA of the CDR3 is TGCAGTGCTGCCCCGGGACAGGGGTCAGATACGCAGTATTTT.

CDR3 region: CASSVSGRNGEQYF. In DNA, the CDR3 is TGTGCCAGCAGCGTTAGCGGGAGAAACGGCGAGCAGTACTTC. The chain carries TRBV9 and TRBJ2-7; 9 nucleotides agree with TRBD2. V was pared by 2 bases and J by 6 bases, with 6 bases of the junction left unmatched. CDR3 length: 14 amino acids. Germline values: CDR1 SGDLS, CDR2 YYNGEE.

This clonotype was seen a handful of times. The chain combines TRBV6-1 with TRBJ2-7, with 9 bases lining up with TRBD1. The CDR3 is 14 residues long. J was trimmed by 2 bases and V by 7 bases; bases with no gene match: 6. Germline values: CDR1 MNHNS, CDR2 SASEGT. The CDR3 DNA reads TGTGCCAGCACCCCGGGACAGGGAACCTACGAGCAGTACTTC. Its translation: CASTPGQGTYEQYF.

This chain links TRBV14 with TRBJ1-1, with D possibly being TRBD1 (5 bases). The CDR3 consists of 15 residues. The germline V gene has CDR1 SGHDN and CDR2 FVKESK. With 4 bases removed from V and 0 bases from J, the gap between germline ends came to 12 bases. The CDR3 DNA is TGTGCCAGCAGCCGTGGCGGGACTATGAACACTGAAGCTTTCTTT. Translated, it gives CASSRGGTMNTEAFF.

The rearrangement links TRBV9 to TRBJ2-2; D may correspond to TRBD1 or TRBD2 (5 bases each). Trimming shortened V by 4 bases and J by 0 bases, and 10 bases separated the two germline ends. The CDR3 has 15 amino acids. Germline CDR1 SGDLS, CDR2 YYNGEE. In DNA form, the CDR3 reads TGTGCCAGCAGCCGGGACCAAGCGAACACCGGGGAGCTGTTTTTT. It encodes CASSRDQANTGELFF. Supplemented by reference TRBV9 and TRBJ2-2, the full variable domain reads DSGVTQTPKHLITATGQRVTLRCSPRSGDLSVYWYQQSLDQGLQFLIQYYNGEERAKGNILERFSAQQFPDLHSELNLSSLELGDSALYFCASSRDQANTGELFFGEGSRLTVL.